The subject of this entry is one TCR beta chain. The antigen is unknown. The sample belongs to a study of cytomegalovirus exposure and HLA in healthy donors. Study information: A prior analysis found 100 million to 140 million unique TCR beta sequences from around 180 million T cells.

A multiplex PCR was run with 60 Vbeta primers and 13 Jbeta primers. Assay used: immunoSEQ multiplex PCR; TCRdb lists only in-frame clones, some missing. The data show some 150,000 clones, around 80% seen once. General observations from the study: In vitro confirmation showed a few CMV-associated chains to be CMV antigen specific. Immune exposure information available was restricted to CMV serostatus. Earlier analysis found most TCR beta V segments productive about 90% or about 30% of the time.

Germline V lookup: CDR1 MNHNS, CDR2 SASEGT. The CDR3 is 14 residues long. The V end was cut by 10 bases, the J end by 2 bases, with 18 bases between. Sequencing was performed on PBMCs. This clonotype originated in a male donor in good health and CMV-seronegative. This chain connects TRBV6-1 to TRBJ2-7, with a possible D match to TRBD1 (5 bases). In DNA, the CDR3 is TGTGCCACCGTCGTACAGGTCCCTCCCTACGAGCAGTACTTC. Its protein is CATVVQVPPYEQYF.